One and the same sample provided the 10 T cell receptor beta chains below, sequenced in a study of technical replicates of blood from a handful of donors. Generated by immunoSEQ multiplex PCR, the TCRdb table keeps only in-frame clones and is missing some. The data contain about 78,000 clones, about 92% of them singletons. Material: T cells isolated from PBMCs. The receptor source for this set is a human donor in good health.

This clone was seen just once. The chain combines TRBV9 with TRBJ1-5, with D unresolved. Germline V CDR1 and CDR2: SGDLS, YYNGEE. Trimming stripped 0 bases from V and 10 bases from J, with 8 bases between. The CDR3 has 12 amino acids. CDR3 in DNA: TGTGCCAGCAGCGTAGGAGAGGGACCCCAGCATTTT. Translating gives CASSVGEGPQHF.

The chain recombines TRBV29-1 with TRBJ2-7, with D tentatively TRBD2 (5 bases). CDR1 is SQVTM, CDR2 ANQGSEA, per germline. Deletions cut 4 bases from V and 3 bases from J, with 13 bases between. The CDR3 has 13 residues. In nucleotides, the CDR3 is TGCAGCGTTGTTCCCCAGGAGGACTACGAGCAGTACTTC. This gives the protein CSVVPQEDYEQYF.

V is TRBV30 and J is TRBJ2-6, with 10 positions matching TRBD1. In germline, CDR1 is GTSNPN, CDR2 SVGIG (reference sequence). Losses at the gene ends were 1 base for V and 3 bases for J; bases not matched to a gene: 6. The CDR3 contains 17 residues. CDR3 DNA sequence: TGTGCCTGGAGTGGGGACAGGGGCTCGGGTGGGGCCAACGTCCTGACTTTC. This gives the protein CAWSGDRGSGGANVLTF.

The genes are TRBV4-3 and TRBJ2-1; 9 bases map to TRBD2. Per the germline V gene, CDR1 is LGHNA and CDR2 is YSLEER. The V gene end was trimmed by 5 bases and the J gene end by 6 bases; junction bases not matched to a gene: 11. CDR3 length: 16 residues. CDR3 coding DNA: TGCGCCAGCAGCTCTTCCCCGGGACTAGCTTTCAATGAGCAGTTCTTC. Encoded protein: CASSSSPGLAFNEQFF.

This chain links TRBV7-9 with TRBJ1-2; D ambiguous. Germline V gives CDR1 SEHNR, CDR2 FQNEAQ (reference sequence). The CDR3 totals 16 residues. The ends were cut back, 2 bases at V and 2 bases at J, with 15 bases in the middle. CDR3 in amino acids: CASSLKRTEINYGYTF. Written as DNA, the CDR3 is TGTGCCAGCAGCTTAAAGCGGACCGAAATCAACTATGGCTACACCTTC.

The rearrangement links TRBV5-1 to TRBJ1-2, with D unresolved. The V gene lost 6 bases and the J gene lost 13 bases, with 16 bases spanning the gap. Per germline, CDR1 SGHRS and CDR2 YFSETQ. This CDR3 has 11 amino acids. The CDR3 loop is CASTRNRQRTF. In DNA, the CDR3 is TGCGCCAGCACCCGAAATAGACAACGCACCTTC.

V gene TRBV5-1 combines with J gene TRBJ2-7; 8 positions match TRBD2. The V and J ends lost 0 bases and 2 bases, in that order; junction bases with no gene match: 7. CDR1 and CDR2 (germline): SGHRS, YFSETQ. The CDR3 totals 16 residues. The CDR3: CASSLGPGLGTYEQYF. DNA for the CDR3: TGCGCCAGCAGCTTGGGGCCGGGACTAGGAACCTACGAGCAGTACTTC.

The rearrangement links TRBV6-1 to TRBJ2-3; 8 positions match TRBD2. Germline trimming cut 6 bases from V and 5 bases from J; bases unmatched to any gene: 10. This CDR3 contains 15 residues. The germline V gene encodes CDR1 MNHNS and CDR2 SASEGT. As DNA, the CDR3 is TGTGCCAGCAGGGTTGAAGCGGGAGAGGGAGATACGCAGTATTTT. It codes for CASRVEAGEGDTQYF.

J is TRBJ1-1 and V is TRBV18; D is unresolved. CDR3 length equals 17 residues. Trimming pared 3 bases from V and 1 base from J, leaving 18 bases between. The germline V gene has CDR1 KGHSH and CDR2 LQKENI. Written as DNA, the CDR3 is TGTGCCAGCTCACCTTCTACCTTTGAATATTGGAACACTGAAGCTTTCTTT. This gives the protein CASSPSTFEYWNTEAFF.

This clone was detected once. The chain combines TRBV30 with TRBJ1-1; weak D call: TRBD1 (5 bases). Germline-derived CDR1 and CDR2 are GTSNPN and SVGIG (reference sequence). The CDR3 is made up of 17 amino acids. The V gene lost 1 base and the J gene lost 0 bases, with 18 bases spanning the gap. CDR3 DNA: TGTGCCTGGAGTGAAGAAGGTGGCAGGGCCTTGAACACTGAAGCTTTCTTT. Protein product: CAWSEEGGRALNTEAFF. The whole variable domain, filled in from reference TRBV30 and TRBJ1-1, reads SQTIHQWPATLVQPVGSPLSLECTVEGTSNPNLYWYRQAAGRGLQLLFYSVGIGQISSEVPQNLSASRPQDRQFILSSKKLLLSDSGFYLCAWSEEGGRALNTEAFFGQGTRLTVV.